The source of this T cell receptor (beta chain) is a study of CD8+ T cells in alopecia areata. The V end was cut by 3 bases, the J end by 5 bases, with 17 bases between. Per the germline V gene, CDR1 is MGHDK and CDR2 is SYGVNS. This CDR3 has 16 amino acids. Treatment of the sample: oral pan-JAK inhibitor, 5-10 mg twice daily. After isolation, RNA underwent reverse transcription to generate cDNA as the sequencing template. Some clones are missing from TCRdb's copy, which holds only in-frame ones; the method was immunoSEQ multiplex PCR. This sample has tens of thousands of clones, with around 71% found just once.

The rearrangement links TRBV25-1 to TRBJ1-5; tentatively, D is TRBD1 (5 bases). The sequencing here drew on CD8+ T cells sorted from blood, taken at approximately week 45, from a patient treated with tofacitinib. The TCR comes from a human donor with alopecia areata. The CDR3 nucleotides read TGTGCCAGCAGTGAGGGGGGTCAAGGCAATCATCAGCCCCAGCATTTT. Protein sequence: CASSEGGQGNHQPQHF. Full variable domain (remainder filled in from reference TRBV25-1 and TRBJ1-5): EADIYQTPRYLVIGTGKKITLECSQTMGHDKMYWYQQDPGMELHLIHYSYGVNSTEKGDLSSESTVSRIRTEHFPLTLESARPSHTSQYLCASSEGGQGNHQPQHFGDGTRLSIL.